These 30 T cell receptor beta chains were sequenced from one sample in a study of regulatory T cells in long-lasting Graves disease. Time point reported: persistent/refractory GD, antithyroid drugs over 5 years with positive TRAb. Generation of the TCR library employed RNA extracted from PBMCs. Through Arm-PCR of CDR3 regions and iRepertoire HTBI primers, TCR beta libraries were built. TCRdb reprocessed the multiplex PCR reads via MiXCR and lists one record per CDR3 protein. The data show 350,000 to 450,000 distinct CDR3 sequences, more than 20% seen once. This sample comprised peripheral blood mononuclear cells (PBMCs), obtained when the disease was refractory, from a patient treated with antithyroid drugs. Every receptor here comes from a female donor with Graves disease.

This clonotype was seen many times. The chain couples TRBV27 to TRBJ1-4; no firm D call. With 5 bases removed from V and 0 bases from J, the gap between germline ends came to 10 bases. CDR1 is MNHEY, CDR2 SMNVEV, per germline (reference sequence). This CDR3 region has 15 residues. The CDR3 sequence is CASSASEATNEKLFF. Here the CDR3 DNA reads TGTGCCAGCAGTGCGTCGGAGGCAACTAATGAAAAACTGTTTTTT.

This clonotype has at least ten counts. Here the CDR3 DNA reads TGTGCCAGCAGCTTAACTACTCTTTACGAGCAGTACTTC. Amino acids: CASSLTTLYEQYF. This sequence joins TRBV7-2 and TRBJ2-7; unclear D gene. There are 13 residues in the CDR3. The V end was cut by 2 bases, the J end by 4 bases, with 9 bases between. From germline, CDR1 is SGHTA and CDR2 FQGNSA.

A note on this clonotype: This may be a read error, as it is one base from a much larger clone. The V gene is TRBV3-1, the J gene TRBJ1-2; D gene uncertain. Germline V gives CDR1 LGHDT, CDR2 YNNKEL (reference sequence). The length of the CDR3 is 13 residues. The germline V and J ends were trimmed by 3 bases and 2 bases, with 7 bases remaining between them. In DNA form, the CDR3 reads TGTGCCAGCAGCCACAAAGGGAACTATGGCTACACCTTC. Its translation is CASSHKGNYGYTF. Using reference TRBV3-1 and TRBJ1-2 for the parts outside the CDR3, the full variable domain is DTAVSQTPKYLVTQMGNDKSIKCEQNLGHDTMYWYKQDSKKFLKIMFSYNNKELIINETVPNRFSPKSPDKAHLNLHINSLELGDSAVYFCASSHKGNYGYTFGSGTRLTVV.

The sample holds a few counts of this clonotype. The J gene is TRBJ2-7, the V gene TRBV10-1, with TRBD1 matching over 8 bases. Germline trimming cut 2 bases from V and 4 bases from J; bases unmatched to any gene: 4. There are 14 residues in the CDR3. Germline-derived CDR1 and CDR2 are WNHNN and SYGVQD (reference sequence). The CDR3 coding sequence is TGCGCCAGCAGTGAGGGGACAGGTGGTTACGAGCAGTACTTC. This translates into CASSEGTGGYEQYF.

This clonotype was seen once. The rearrangement uses TRBV20-1 and TRBJ1-5, with unresolved D. The CDR3 consists of 13 residues. The V gene lost 6 bases and the J gene lost 0 bases, with 9 bases spanning the gap. Germline values: CDR1 DFQATT, CDR2 SNEGSKA (reference sequence). The CDR3 nucleotides are TGCAGTGCCAAGGAGGATAGCAATCAGCCCCAGCATTTT. Translation gives CSAKEDSNQPQHF.

This chain uses TRBV29-1 with TRBJ1-2; 9 nucleotides align to TRBD1. V lost 5 bases to trimming and J lost 4 bases; unmatched junction nucleotides: 5. CDR3 length: 13 amino acids. CDR1 SQVTM and CDR2 ANQGSEA come from the germline V gene. CDR3: CSVHTGGPYGYTF. The CDR3 DNA is TGCAGCGTTCACACAGGGGGCCCCTATGGCTACACCTTC.

V usage is TRBV29-1 and J usage is TRBJ1-1, with D uncertain. The CDR3 spans 13 residues. Germline loops: CDR1 SQVTM, CDR2 ANQGSEA. Trimming shortened V by 6 bases and J by 7 bases, and 18 bases separated the two germline ends. The DNA of the CDR3 is TGCAGCGTCCTTCCCGACGGAAGAGATGAAGCTTTCTTT. Translated, it gives CSVLPDGRDEAFF.

This clonotype was seen more than once but under ten times. V usage is TRBV6-9 and J usage is TRBJ2-7; 10 bases agree with TRBD2. The CDR3 consists of 15 residues. V lost 3 bases and J lost 8; bases outside the gene matches: 10. From germline, CDR1 is MNHGY and CDR2 SVAAGI. The chain's CDR3 is CASSYGLASGSQQYF. The CDR3 coding sequence is TGTGCCAGCAGTTACGGCTTAGCTAGCGGGAGTCAGCAGTACTTC.

A few counts support this clonotype. The chain combines TRBV20-1 with TRBJ2-5; D is unresolved. The germline CDR1 and CDR2 sequences are DFQATT and SNEGSKA (reference sequence). Trimming removed 0 bases from V and 5 bases from J, with 10 bases in between. The CDR3 runs to 13 residues. The CDR3 coding sequence is TGCAGTGCTAGAGAGGGTTTCGGGGAGACCCAGTACTTC. Its protein product is CSAREGFGETQYF.

A few counts support this clonotype. The genes are TRBV5-6 and TRBJ1-2; possibly TRBD1 for D (5 bases). CDR3 length equals 15 residues. Looked up from germline, CDR1 is SGHDT and CDR2 is YYEEEE. Trimming stripped 3 bases from V and 2 bases from J, with 14 bases between. The chain's CDR3 is CASSSSGTVNYGYTF. The CDR3 nucleotides read TGTGCCAGCAGCTCTTCCGGGACCGTAAACTATGGCTACACCTTC.

This clonotype was observed many times. The rearrangement joins TRBV13 to TRBJ2-7, with 13 positions matching TRBD2. V trimming: 6 bases; J trimming: 4 bases; junction bases outside the gene matches: 6. This CDR3 is built from 15 residues. From germline, CDR1 is PRHDT and CDR2 FYEKMQ (reference sequence). The CDR3, as DNA: TGTGCCAGCAGTTCTAGGACTAGCGGGAGTTACGAGCAGTACTTC. It yields the protein CASSSRTSGSYEQYF.

The chain carries TRBV28 and TRBJ2-7, with a tentative D call TRBD1 (6 bases). The CDR3 is made up of 13 amino acids. Trimming took off 7 bases at V and 3 bases at J, with 13 bases between the two ends. Per the germline V gene, CDR1 is MDHEN and CDR2 is SYDVKM. CDR3 region: CASTLARGYEQYF. Written as DNA, the CDR3 is TGTGCCAGCACCCTTGCCAGGGGCTACGAGCAGTACTTC.

This clonotype was picked up a small number of times. The CDR3 nucleotides are TGTGCCAGCAGGGGCCCGGGGCAGGGGAGCTCACCCCTCCACTTT. Its translation is CASRGPGQGSSPLHF. The chain joins TRBV27 to TRBJ1-6; maybe TRBD1 (6 bases). The CDR3 length is 15 residues. CDR1 is MNHEY and CDR2 is SMNVEV in the germline V gene (reference sequence). V was pared by 6 bases and J by 10 bases, with 19 bases between.

There are many counts of this clonotype. The J gene is TRBJ2-7, the V gene TRBV6-1; D may match TRBD1 or TRBD2 (5 bases each). The CDR3 sequence is 22 residues long. Trimming pared 3 bases from V and 4 bases from J, leaving 37 bases between. Germline V gene data show CDR1 as MNHNS and CDR2 as SASEGT. The CDR3 protein is CASSEFTRKERDPTLAQYEQYF. CDR3 sequence (DNA): TGTGCCAGCAGTGAGTTCACCAGAAAAGAACGGGACCCCACCTTGGCGCAATACGAGCAGTACTTC.

Of note for this clonotype: A much larger clone lies a single base off, so this may be a read error. The V and J genes are TRBV7-9 and TRBJ1-5; D unclear. Germline V gives CDR1 SEHNR, CDR2 FQNEAQ (reference sequence). The CDR3 has 15 residues. With 0 bases removed from V and 3 bases from J, the gap between germline ends came to 9 bases. For the CDR3, the DNA is TGTGCCAGCAGCTTAGCCACAAGGGACAATCAGCCCCAGCATTTT. The encoded protein is CASSLATRDNQPQHF.

This clonotype turned up a few times. V is TRBV2 and J is TRBJ2-7; D might be TRBD1 (6 bases). Germline V lookup: CDR1 SNHLY, CDR2 FYNNEI. Deletions cut 10 bases from V and 5 bases from J, with 21 bases between. The CDR3 runs 14 residues. CDR3 in DNA: TGTGCCACCGCCTCCGACAGGACCCTCGACGAGCAGTACTTC. It specifies CATASDRTLDEQYF. Full variable domain (missing parts from reference TRBV2 and TRBJ2-7): EPEVTQTPSHQVTQMGQEVILRCVPISNHLYFYWYRQILGQKVEFLVSFYNNEISEKSEIFDDQFSVERPDGSNFTLKIRSTKLEDSAMYFCATASDRTLDEQYFGPGTRLTVT.

This clonotype showed up many times. V is TRBV28 and J is TRBJ1-3; TRBD1 is a possible D gene (5 bases). Looked up from germline, CDR1 is MDHEN and CDR2 is SYDVKM. The V end was cut by 7 bases, the J end by 4 bases, with 14 bases between. The CDR3 spans 14 residues. The CDR3 protein is CASMGLGSGNTIYF. CDR3 DNA sequence: TGTGCCAGCATGGGACTCGGGTCCGGAAACACCATATATTTT.

V and J are TRBV6-2 or TRBV6-3 and TRBJ2-5, with unresolved D. The better agreement between TRBJ2-1 and the DNA end casts doubt on the J call. Germline CDR1 MNHEY, CDR2 SVGEGT. This CDR3 has 13 residues. The CDR3 here is CASSYSFIAEQFF. The CDR3 DNA reads as TGTGCCAGCAGTTACTCCTTTATCGCTGAGCAGTTCTTC.

In the case of this clonotype: A read error is possible here, since a much larger clone lies one base away. V is TRBV3-1 and J is TRBJ1-1; no firm D call. Trimming stripped 4 bases from V and 4 bases from J, with 7 bases between. CDR3 size: 12 residues. Germline-derived CDR1 and CDR2 are LGHDT and YNNKEL (reference sequence). CDR3 coding DNA: TGTGCCAGCAGCCCGGTTGCCACTGAAGCTTTCTTT. It codes for CASSPVATEAFF.

The chain couples TRBV20-1 to TRBJ1-1; D may be TRBD1 (5 bases). CDR3 length: 11 amino acids. Germline CDR1 DFQATT, CDR2 SNEGSKA (reference sequence). V gave up 3 bases and J gave up 11 bases, with 13 bases separating them. Here the CDR3 reads CSASRAGRAFF. In DNA form, the CDR3 reads TGCAGTGCTAGCCGGGCGGGGCGGGCTTTCTTT.

Points on this clonotype: This sequence may be a read error, since a much larger clone differs from it by one base. V is TRBV27 and J is TRBJ2-7, with 7 bases matching TRBD1. This CDR3 has 13 amino acids. Germline V CDR1 and CDR2: MNHEY, SMNVEV (reference sequence). The ends lost 10 bases at V and 4 bases at J; junction bases unmatched: 10. The CDR3 nucleotides are TGTGCCATCGCTCCCTGGACAGGTTACGAGCAGTACTTC. This codes for CAIAPWTGYEQYF.

There are a few counts of this clonotype. The rearrangement joins TRBV30 to TRBJ1-5; D is undetermined. The CDR3 totals 14 residues. V lost 3 bases and J lost 3, with 12 bases in between. CDR1 and CDR2 from the germline V gene are GTSNPN and SVGIG (reference sequence). The CDR3 spells CAWSPGLDNQPQHF. In DNA form, the CDR3 reads TGTGCCTGGAGCCCTGGACTCGACAATCAGCCCCAGCATTTT.

The J gene is TRBJ2-2, the V gene TRBV7-9, with D maybe TRBD1 (6 bases). Germline V gene data show CDR1 as SEHNR and CDR2 as FQNEAQ (reference sequence). The CDR3 extends over 15 amino acids. Trimming pared 4 bases from V and 9 bases from J, leaving 18 bases between. The CDR3 is CASSSQNRVLRELFF. The CDR3 DNA follows: TGTGCCAGCAGCTCACAAAACAGGGTCCTCCGGGAGCTGTTTTTT.

CDR3 in DNA: TGTGCCACCCGACTAGCGGGCTCCACCTACGAGCAGTACTTC. It translates to CATRLAGSTYEQYF. The J gene is TRBJ2-7, the V gene TRBV15, with 10 bases matching TRBD2. The ends lost 8 bases at V and 2 bases at J; junction bases unmatched: 6. CDR3 length equals 14 residues. Germline V gene lookup returns CDR1 LNHNV and CDR2 YYDKDF (reference sequence).

In this sample, this clonotype turned up many times. The V call is TRBV12-3 or TRBV12-4, the J call TRBJ1-2; D is uncertain. Between the trimmed V and J ends, which lost 1 base and 3 bases, there was a span of 9 bases. The CDR3 is made up of 14 amino acids. The CDR3 spells CASSLEGPYYGYTF. The CDR3 coding sequence is TGTGCCAGCAGTTTAGAAGGACCGTACTATGGCTACACCTTC.

The CDR3 DNA reads TGTGCTAGTGGAACCAGGGGGACAGCCTACGAGCAGTACTTC. The encoded protein is CASGTRGTAYEQYF. The V gene is TRBV12-5, the J gene TRBJ2-7; 7 bases are a match to TRBD1. This CDR3 is 14 amino acids long. The trim removed 6 bases at V and 2 bases at J, leaving 7 bases unmatched. Germline loops: CDR1 LGHNT, CDR2 FRNRAP. Full variable domain (outside the CDR3, taken from reference TRBV12-5 and TRBJ2-7): DARVTQTPRHKVTEMGQEVTMRCQPILGHNTVFWYRQTMMQGLELLAYFRNRAPLDDSGMPKDRFSAEMPDATLATLKIQPSEPRDSAVYFCASGTRGTAYEQYFGPGTRLTVT.

This clonotype showed up just a few times. The rearrangement joins TRBV29-1 to TRBJ2-5; unclear D gene. Germline values: CDR1 SQVTM, CDR2 ANQGSEA. This CDR3 spans 12 amino acids. The V gene lost 7 bases and the J gene lost 5 bases, with 14 bases spanning the gap. CDR3 nucleotide sequence: TGCAGCGCCGTTGGAGCCGGGGAGACCCAGTACTTC. It translates to CSAVGAGETQYF.

This clonotype was detected many times. The rearrangement uses TRBV7-2 and TRBJ2-5; tentatively, D is TRBD2 (6 bases). This CDR3 contains 16 residues. V was shortened by 1 base and J by 5 bases, with 17 bases between the two germline ends. Germline CDR1 and CDR2: SGHTA and FQGNSA. Here the CDR3 DNA reads TGTGCCAGCAGCTTAGGGGACCTACGCGGGAAGGAGACCCAGTACTTC. It codes for CASSLGDLRGKETQYF.

V is TRBV5-5 and J is TRBJ1-2, with D possibly being TRBD1 (5 bases). This CDR3 contains 15 residues. Trimming shortened V by 0 bases and J by 9 bases, and 18 bases separated the two germline ends. Germline CDR1 SGHKS, CDR2 YYEKEE (reference sequence). This CDR3 reads CASSLGSRDWPRYTF. The CDR3 coding sequence is TGTGCCAGCAGCTTGGGTAGCAGGGACTGGCCTCGCTACACCTTC.

The V gene is TRBV4-1, the J gene TRBJ1-2; the match to TRBD1 covers 9 bases. Germline V CDR1 and CDR2: MGHRA, YSYEKL. This CDR3 comprises 16 residues. V shed 3 bases and J 6 bases; nucleotides not matched to a gene: 11. CDR3 bases: TGCGCCAGCAGCCAGGCCTCGACCGGGACAGGGAATGGCTACACCTTC. Its translation is CASSQASTGTGNGYTF.